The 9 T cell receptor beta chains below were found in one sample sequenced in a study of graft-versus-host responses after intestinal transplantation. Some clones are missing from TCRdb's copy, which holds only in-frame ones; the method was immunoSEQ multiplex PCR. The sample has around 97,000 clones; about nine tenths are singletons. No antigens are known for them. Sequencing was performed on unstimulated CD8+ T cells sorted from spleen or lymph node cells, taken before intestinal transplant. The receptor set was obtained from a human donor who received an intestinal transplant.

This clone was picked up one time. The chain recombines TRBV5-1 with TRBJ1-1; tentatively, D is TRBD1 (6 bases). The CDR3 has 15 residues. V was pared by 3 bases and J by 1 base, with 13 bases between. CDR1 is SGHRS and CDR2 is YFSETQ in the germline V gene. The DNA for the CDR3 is TGCGCCAGCAGCTCAGACCAGGGGACGAACACTGAAGCTTTCTTT. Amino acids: CASSSDQGTNTEAFF. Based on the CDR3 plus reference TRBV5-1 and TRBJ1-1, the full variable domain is KAGVTQTPRYLIKTRGQQVTLSCSPISGHRSVSWYQQTPGQGLQFLFEYFSETQRNKGNFPGRFSGRQFSNSRSEMNVSTLELGDSALYLCASSSDQGTNTEAFFGQGTRLTVV.

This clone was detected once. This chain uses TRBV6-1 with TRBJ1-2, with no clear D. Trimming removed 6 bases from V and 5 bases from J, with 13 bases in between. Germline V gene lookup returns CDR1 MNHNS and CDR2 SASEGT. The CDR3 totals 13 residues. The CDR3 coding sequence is TGTGCCAGCAGCTACTTAGAGGCTTATGGCTACACCTTC. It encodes CASSYLEAYGYTF.

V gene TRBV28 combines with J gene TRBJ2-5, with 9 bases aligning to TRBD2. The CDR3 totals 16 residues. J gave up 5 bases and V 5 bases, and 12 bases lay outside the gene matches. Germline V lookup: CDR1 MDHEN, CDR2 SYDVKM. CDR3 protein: CASSPYFSGSRETQYF. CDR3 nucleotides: TGTGCCAGCAGTCCCTACTTTAGCGGGAGTCGGGAGACCCAGTACTTC.

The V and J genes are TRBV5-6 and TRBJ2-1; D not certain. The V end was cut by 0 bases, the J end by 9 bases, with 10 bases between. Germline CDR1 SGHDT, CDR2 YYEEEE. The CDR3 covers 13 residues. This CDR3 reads CASSLGSSGEQFF. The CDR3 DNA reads TGTGCCAGCAGCTTGGGCAGCTCGGGTGAGCAGTTCTTC.

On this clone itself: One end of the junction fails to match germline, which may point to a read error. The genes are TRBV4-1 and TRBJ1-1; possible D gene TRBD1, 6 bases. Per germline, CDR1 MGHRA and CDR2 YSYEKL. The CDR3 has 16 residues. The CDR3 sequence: CASLIGLGQGRTEAFF. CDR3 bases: TGTGCCAGCTTGATAGGCCTAGGGCAGGGGAGAACTGAAGCTTTCTTT.

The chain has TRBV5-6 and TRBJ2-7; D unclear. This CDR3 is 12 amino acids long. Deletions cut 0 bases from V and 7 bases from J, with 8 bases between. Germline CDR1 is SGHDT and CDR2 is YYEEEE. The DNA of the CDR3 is TGTGCCAGCAGCTTGGGGGTCTCTGAGCAGTACTTC. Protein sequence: CASSLGVSEQYF. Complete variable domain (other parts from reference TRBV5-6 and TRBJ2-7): DAGVTQSPTHLIKTRGQQVTLRCSPKSGHDTVSWYQQALGQGPQFIFQYYEEEERQRGNFPDRFSGHQFPNYSSELNVNALLLGDSALYLCASSLGVSEQYFGPGTRLTVT.

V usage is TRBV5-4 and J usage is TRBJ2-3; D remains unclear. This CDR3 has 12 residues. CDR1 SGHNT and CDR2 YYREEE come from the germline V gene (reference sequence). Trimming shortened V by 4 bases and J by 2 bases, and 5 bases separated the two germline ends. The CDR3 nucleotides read TGTGCCAGCAGCCCGAACACAGATACGCAGTATTTT. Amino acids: CASSPNTDTQYF.

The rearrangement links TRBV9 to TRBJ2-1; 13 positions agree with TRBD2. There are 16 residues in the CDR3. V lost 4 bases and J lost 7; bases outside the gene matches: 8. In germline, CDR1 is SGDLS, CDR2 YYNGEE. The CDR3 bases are TGTGCCAGCAGCAGATCCGGGACTAGCGGGACAAATGAGCAGTTCTTC. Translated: CASSRSGTSGTNEQFF.

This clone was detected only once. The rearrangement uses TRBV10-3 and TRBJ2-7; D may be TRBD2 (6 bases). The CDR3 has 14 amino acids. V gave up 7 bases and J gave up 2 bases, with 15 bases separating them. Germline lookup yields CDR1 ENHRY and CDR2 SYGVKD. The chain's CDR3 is CAIKTERATYEQYF. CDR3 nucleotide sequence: TGTGCCATCAAGACTGAGCGGGCAACCTACGAGCAGTACTTC.